A selection of T cell receptor beta chains follows, all from one sample in a study of OX40 agonist ivuxolimab in advanced cancers. Some clones are missing from TCRdb's copy, which holds only in-frame ones; the method was immunoSEQ multiplex PCR. Counted here are 65,000 to 70,000 clones, 70% to 85% occurring once; the ten biggest clones make up roughly 11%. The material was CD4+ or CD8+ T cells sorted from blood, obtained in a trial of the OX40 agonist ivuxolimab. These receptors were obtained from an adult with an advanced solid tumor such as melanoma, head and neck, liver or kidney cancer. CDR3s include the opening cysteine and the closing phenylalanine or tryptophan. The D gene is left open where the match is weak. Not all rows give a size; the values are once, few, many and, for expanded clones, a class.

v_gene	d_gene	j_gene	abundance	CDR3nt	CDR3aa
TRBV4-1	-	TRBJ1-6	-	TGCGCCAGCAGATGGGGGGCGAGCTCCTATAATTCACCCCTCCACTTT	CASRWGASSYNSPLHF
TRBV13	-	TRBJ2-1	-	TGTGCCAGCAGCGTGAACTCAGACCGTGAGCAGTTCTTC	CASSVNSDREQFF
TRBV10-3	-	TRBJ2-1	-	TGTGCCATCAGTGAATCGACAGCTATCAATGAGCAGTTCTTC	CAISESTAINEQFF
TRBV10-2	-	TRBJ1-1	-	TGCGCCAGCAGTCAGACAATGAACACTGAAGCTTTCTTT	CASSQTMNTEAFF
TRBV19	-	TRBJ1-1	-	TGTGCCAGTAGTGCCTTACACCAACCTTCCACTGAAGCTTTCTTT	CASSALHQPSTEAFF
TRBV19	-	TRBJ1-1	-	TGTGCCAGTAGTGGGGGCTCTGAAGCTTTCTTT	CASSGGSEAFF
TRBV6-5	-	TRBJ2-4	-	TGTGCCAGCAGTTACGCCGGGACAGCCAAAAACATTCAGTACTTC	CASSYAGTAKNIQYF
TRBV4-2	-	TRBJ2-2	-	TGTGCCAGCAGCCCCGATCCCCCGGGACTTCTCGCGAGCACCGGGGAGCTGTTTTTT	CASSPDPPGLLASTGELFF
TRBV18	-	TRBJ2-2	-	TGTGCCAGCTCACCACCGTCTCAGGGGTCGGCCGGGGAGCTGTTTTTT	CASSPPSQGSAGELFF
TRBV19	-	TRBJ2-6	-	TGTGCCAGTAGTATATTACCGGGCCGGAGGGGTACTGGGGCCAACGTCCTGACTTTC	CASSILPGRRGTGANVLTF
TRBV7-9	TRBD1	TRBJ1-2	few	TGTGCCAGCAGCGCACAAGCCGGGACAGCCAGCTTCTTC	CASSAQAGTASFF
TRBV18	TRBD1	TRBJ2-3	-	TGTGCCAGCACCCTTAATCTACAGGGGCTTAACACAGATACGCAGTATTTT	CASTLNLQGLNTDTQYF
TRBV28	-	TRBJ1-4	once	TGTGCCAGCAGTGCCGGAGACGGGGACACCTATAATGAAAAACTGTTTTTT	CASSAGDGDTYNEKLFF
TRBV6-6	-	TRBJ1-1	-	TGTGCCAGCAGTTACTCCGGGGCGAACACTGAAGCTTTCTTT	CASSYSGANTEAFF
TRBV5-6	-	TRBJ2-5	-	TGTGCCAGCAGCTTGGCGCTTGGAGTGGAGACCCAGTACTTC	CASSLALGVETQYF
TRBV7-2	-	TRBJ1-5	-	TGTGCCAGCAGCTTAGTCCCAGATAGCAATCAGCCCCAGCATTTT	CASSLVPDSNQPQHF
TRBV9	-	TRBJ2-5	-	TGTGCCAGCAGCGTAGGTCGGACAGGACTCGGGGGGACCCAGTACTTC	CASSVGRTGLGGTQYF
TRBV15	TRBD2	TRBJ2-1	once	TGTGCCACCAGCAGGCCGGGACTAGCGGAACACAATGAGCAGTTCTTC	CATSRPGLAEHNEQFF
TRBV28	TRBD1	TRBJ2-7	-	TGTGCCAGCAGTTTATATCCAGGGGGCTACGAGCAGTACTTC	CASSLYPGGYEQYF
TRBV7-8	-	TRBJ2-5	-	TGTGCCAGCAGCCCCCCCGCAGGGGACGGGACCCAGTACTTC	CASSPPAGDGTQYF
TRBV28	TRBD1	TRBJ1-2	-	TGTGCCAGCGGTGAACAGGGGTACTATGGCTACACCTTC	CASGEQGYYGYTF
TRBV2	-	TRBJ2-5	-	TGTGCCAGCAGAGGGAGGTCACGGGAGACCCAGTACTTC	CASRGRSRETQYF
TRBV27	-	TRBJ1-1	-	TGTGCCAGCAGTTTAGGAGGGGCGCTAACTGAAGCTTTCTTT	CASSLGGALTEAFF
TRBV19	-	TRBJ1-2	-	TGTGCCAGTAGCAAGCAAAGCAGGGGCCTGACGTCATATGGCTACACCTTC	CASSKQSRGLTSYGYTF
TRBV10-2	TRBD1	TRBJ1-4	once	TGCGCCAGCAGTGAACCTGGACAGGGCACTGCAACTAATGAAAAACTGTTTTTT	CASSEPGQGTATNEKLFF
TRBV5-1	-	TRBJ2-3	-	TGCGCCAGCAGCTTGTCCGTCCCGCGCACAGATACGCAGTATTTT	CASSLSVPRTDTQYF
TRBV19	-	TRBJ2-2	few	TGTGCCAGTAGGGGTACCGGGGAGCTGTTTTTT	CASRGTGELFF
TRBV2	-	TRBJ1-2	-	TGTGCCAGTAAACTCTCACAGGGAGTGAACTATGGCTACACCTTC	CASKLSQGVNYGYTF
TRBV4-1	-	TRBJ2-7	-	TGCGCCAGCAGCCCGGGACCCGGGACCCTCTACGAGCAGTACTTC	CASSPGPGTLYEQYF
TRBV7-9	-	TRBJ1-5	few	TGTGCCAGCAGCCGTGATCCGGAGCCCCAGCATTTT	CASSRDPEPQHF
TRBV28	TRBD1	TRBJ2-5	-	TGTGCCAGCAGTCACACAGGGGGCGAGACCCAGTACTTC	CASSHTGGETQYF
TRBV5-5	-	TRBJ1-1	-	TGTGCCAGCAGCTTGGCGGGGGGGATTAACACTGAAGCTTTCTTT	CASSLAGGINTEAFF
TRBV19	-	TRBJ2-3	once	TGTGCCACTACGACACAAAACACAGATACGCAGTATTTT	CATTTQNTDTQYF
TRBV19	TRBD1	TRBJ1-3	few	TGTGCCAGTAGTACCACCGGGACAGCTGGAAACACCATATATTTT	CASSTTGTAGNTIYF
TRBV5-5	-	TRBJ2-5	-	TGTGCCAGCAGCTTGGCATTTCAGGAGACCCAGTACTTC	CASSLAFQETQYF
TRBV28	-	TRBJ1-2	-	TGTGCCACCAGGATGGGCTATGGCTACACCTTC	CATRMGYGYTF
TRBV20-1	-	TRBJ2-5	once	TGCAGTCTCCACCGCCAGAAGACCCAGTACTTC	CSLHRQKTQYF
TRBV4-1	-	TRBJ2-7	-	TGCGCCAGCAGCCAGGATCCCGAGGGATTCTACGAGCAGTACTTC	CASSQDPEGFYEQYF
TRBV19	TRBD1	TRBJ1-5	-	TGTGCCAGTAGTACGGACAGGGGGCGAGGGGATAGCAATCAGCCCCAGCATTTT	CASSTDRGRGDSNQPQHF
TRBV7-2	-	TRBJ2-1	-	TGTGCCAGCAGCTTGGGGTTTCAGTACAATGAGCAGTTCTTC	CASSLGFQYNEQFF
TRBV6-5	-	TRBJ2-2	-	TGTGCCAGCAGTTACTTACAGACCGGGGAGCTGTTTTTT	CASSYLQTGELFF
TRBV5-4	-	TRBJ2-2	-	TGTGCCAGCAGCTTGGCCGGCAGGGTGGGCACCGGGGAGCTGTTTTTT	CASSLAGRVGTGELFF
TRBV2	-	TRBJ2-3	once	TGTGCCAGCAGTGGATCCGGAAAGGGGTGGGGCACAGATACGCAGTATTTT	CASSGSGKGWGTDTQYF
TRBV7-8	-	TRBJ2-7	-	TGTGCCAGCAGCTTCGGTCCAGCCTCCTACGAGCAGTACTTC	CASSFGPASYEQYF
TRBV28	-	TRBJ1-1	once	TGTGCCAGCAGTTTAACTGGGGACGGAAGCACTGAAGCTTTCTTT	CASSLTGDGSTEAFF
TRBV4-1	-	TRBJ2-7	-	TGCGCCAGCAGCCGGGACCTCGGAGGTGGCTACGAGCAGTACTTC	CASSRDLGGGYEQYF
TRBV18	TRBD2	TRBJ2-5	-	TGTGCCAGCTCATGGACTAGCGGGGTCGAGACCCAGTACTTC	CASSWTSGVETQYF
TRBV6-6	TRBD1	TRBJ2-3	-	TGTGCCAGCAGGAAACAGGGGATCGACACAGATACGCAGTATTTT	CASRKQGIDTDTQYF
TRBV6-5	-	TRBJ1-5	once	TGTGCCAGCAGTCTGACAGGCCTCAGCAATCAGCCCCAGCATTTT	CASSLTGLSNQPQHF
TRBV5-1	-	TRBJ2-3	-	TGCGCCAGCAGCTTGGACGGGGGGCGCACAGATACGCAGTATTTT	CASSLDGGRTDTQYF
TRBV2	-	TRBJ2-7	-	TGTGCCAGCAGTGAACAGGCGGGGGCCGAGCAGTACTTC	CASSEQAGAEQYF
TRBV5-1	-	TRBJ1-1	-	TGCGCCAGCAGTGGAGGACGGTTGGCTTTCTTT	CASSGGRLAFF
TRBV7-2	-	TRBJ1-2	once	TGTGTCAGCAGACTCAAGGGTACCGATGGCTACACCTTC	CVSRLKGTDGYTF
TRBV11-3	-	TRBJ1-3	-	TGTGCCAGCAGCGGGACACCAGGAAACACCATATATTTT	CASSGTPGNTIYF